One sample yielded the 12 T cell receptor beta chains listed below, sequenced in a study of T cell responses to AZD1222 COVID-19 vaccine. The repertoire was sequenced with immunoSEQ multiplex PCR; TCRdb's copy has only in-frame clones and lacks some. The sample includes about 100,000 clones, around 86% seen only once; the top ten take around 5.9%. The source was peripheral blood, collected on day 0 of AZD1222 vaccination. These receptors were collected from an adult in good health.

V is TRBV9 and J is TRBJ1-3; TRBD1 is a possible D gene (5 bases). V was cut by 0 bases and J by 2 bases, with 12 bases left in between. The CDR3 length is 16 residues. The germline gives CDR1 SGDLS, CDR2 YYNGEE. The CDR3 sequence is CASSVDRPGAGNTIYF. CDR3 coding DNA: TGTGCCAGCAGCGTAGACAGGCCGGGGGCTGGAAACACCATATATTTT.

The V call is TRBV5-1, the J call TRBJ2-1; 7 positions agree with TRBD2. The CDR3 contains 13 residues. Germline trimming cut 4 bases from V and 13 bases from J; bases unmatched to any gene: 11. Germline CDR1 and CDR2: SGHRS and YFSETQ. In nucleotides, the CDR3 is TGCGCCAGCAGCCTCGGACTAGTTGGACCCCAGTTCTTC. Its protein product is CASSLGLVGPQFF.

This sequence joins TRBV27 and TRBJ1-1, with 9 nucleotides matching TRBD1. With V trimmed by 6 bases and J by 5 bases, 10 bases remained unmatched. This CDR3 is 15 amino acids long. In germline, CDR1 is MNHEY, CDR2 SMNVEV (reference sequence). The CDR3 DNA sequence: TGTGCCAGCAGAGCCGGGACAGGGAAGGGGACTGAAGCTTTCTTT. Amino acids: CASRAGTGKGTEAFF.

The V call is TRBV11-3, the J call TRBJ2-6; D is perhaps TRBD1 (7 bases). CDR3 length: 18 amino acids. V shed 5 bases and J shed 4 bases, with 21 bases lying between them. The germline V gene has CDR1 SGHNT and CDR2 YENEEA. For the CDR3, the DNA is TGTGCCAGCAGCCCTAGGTGGTCAGGGGGAGGCGGGGCCAACGTCCTGACTTTC. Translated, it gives CASSPRWSGGGGANVLTF.

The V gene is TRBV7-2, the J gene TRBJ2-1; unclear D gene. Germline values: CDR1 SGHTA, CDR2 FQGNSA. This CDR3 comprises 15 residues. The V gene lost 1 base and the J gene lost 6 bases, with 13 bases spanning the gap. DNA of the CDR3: TGTGCCAGCAGCTTAGAGTCCTCCTGGAGCAATGAGCAGTTCTTC. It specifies CASSLESSWSNEQFF. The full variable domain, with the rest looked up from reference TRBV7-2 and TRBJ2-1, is GAGVSQSPSNKVTEKGKDVELRCDPISGHTALYWYRQSLGQGLEFLIYFQGNSAPDKSGLPSDRFSAERTGGSVSTLTIQRTQQEDSAVYLCASSLESSWSNEQFFGPGTRLTVL.

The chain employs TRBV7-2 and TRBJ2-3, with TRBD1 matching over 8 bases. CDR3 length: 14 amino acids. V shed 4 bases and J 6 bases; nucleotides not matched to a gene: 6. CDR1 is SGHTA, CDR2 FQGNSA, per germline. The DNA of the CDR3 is TGTGCCAGCAGCTCGACAGGGGCGAGGGATACGCAGTATTTT. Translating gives CASSSTGARDTQYF.

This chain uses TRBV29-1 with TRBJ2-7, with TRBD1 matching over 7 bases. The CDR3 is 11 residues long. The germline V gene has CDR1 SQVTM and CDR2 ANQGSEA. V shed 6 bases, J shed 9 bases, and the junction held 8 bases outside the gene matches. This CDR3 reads CSVTTGPRQYF. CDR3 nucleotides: TGCAGCGTGACGACAGGGCCAAGGCAGTACTTC.

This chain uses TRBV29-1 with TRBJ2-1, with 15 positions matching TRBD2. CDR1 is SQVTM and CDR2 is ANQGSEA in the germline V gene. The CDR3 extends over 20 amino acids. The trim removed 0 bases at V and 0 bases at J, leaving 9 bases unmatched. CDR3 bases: TGCAGCGTTGAAGACCTACCGGGACTAGCGGGGGGAAGCTCCTACAATGAGCAGTTCTTC. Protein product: CSVEDLPGLAGGSSYNEQFF.

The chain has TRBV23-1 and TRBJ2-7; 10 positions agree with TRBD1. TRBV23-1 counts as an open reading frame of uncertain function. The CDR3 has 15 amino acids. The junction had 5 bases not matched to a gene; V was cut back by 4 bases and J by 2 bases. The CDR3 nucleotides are TGCGCCAGCAGTCTGGCCGGGACAGGGGCCTACGAGCAGTACTTC. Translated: CASSLAGTGAYEQYF.

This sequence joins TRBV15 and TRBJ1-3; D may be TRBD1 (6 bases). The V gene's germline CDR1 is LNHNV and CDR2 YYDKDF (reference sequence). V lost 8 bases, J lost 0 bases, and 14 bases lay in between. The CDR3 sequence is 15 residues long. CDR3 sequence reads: CATHTQGLSGNTIYF. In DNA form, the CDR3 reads TGTGCCACCCACACCCAGGGGCTCTCTGGAAACACCATATATTTT.

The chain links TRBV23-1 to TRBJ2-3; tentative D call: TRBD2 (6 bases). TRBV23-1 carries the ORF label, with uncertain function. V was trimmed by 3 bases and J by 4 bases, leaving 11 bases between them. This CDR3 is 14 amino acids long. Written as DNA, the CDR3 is TGCGCCAGCAGTCAGCGGGGCTTGGCAGATACGCAGTATTTT. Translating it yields CASSQRGLADTQYF.

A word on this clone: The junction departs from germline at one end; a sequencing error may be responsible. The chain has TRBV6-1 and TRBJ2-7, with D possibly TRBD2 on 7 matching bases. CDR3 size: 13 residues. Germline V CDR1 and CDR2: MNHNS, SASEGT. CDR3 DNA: TGTGCCACCAGTCCGGGGGGCCAATACGAGCAGTACTTC. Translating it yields CATSPGGQYEQYF.